The present TCR beta chain was sequenced within a study of cytomegalovirus exposure and HLA in healthy donors. Study-wide results and caveats: Several V segments, TRBV6-2 and TRBV6-3 among them, could not be told apart and were dropped. Follow-up analysis found HLA locus-dependent TCR association rates, highest for DRB1 and lowest for HLA-C.

Trimming at V came to 5 bases and at J to 11 bases, leaving 12 bases not matched to a gene. This CDR3 is built from 14 residues. The germline CDR1 and CDR2 sequences are LNHDA and SQIVND (reference sequence). PCR employed 60 Vbeta and 13 Jbeta primers. Profiled with immunoSEQ multiplex PCR; TCRdb holds only in-frame clones, not every one. The sample carries under 60,000 clones, approximately 80% recorded once. With regard to this clone: What it binds is unknown. Other DNA sequences in the same sample also yield this CDR3.

The source material was PBMCs. V usage is TRBV19 and J usage is TRBJ2-1; 7 bases agree with TRBD2. The TCR was taken from a woman in her 40s in good health and CMV-seropositive. Written as DNA, the CDR3 is TGTGCCAGTAGTCTCCCCGACGGGGGGAGGAAGCAGTTCTTC. Amino acid sequence: CASSLPDGGRKQFF.